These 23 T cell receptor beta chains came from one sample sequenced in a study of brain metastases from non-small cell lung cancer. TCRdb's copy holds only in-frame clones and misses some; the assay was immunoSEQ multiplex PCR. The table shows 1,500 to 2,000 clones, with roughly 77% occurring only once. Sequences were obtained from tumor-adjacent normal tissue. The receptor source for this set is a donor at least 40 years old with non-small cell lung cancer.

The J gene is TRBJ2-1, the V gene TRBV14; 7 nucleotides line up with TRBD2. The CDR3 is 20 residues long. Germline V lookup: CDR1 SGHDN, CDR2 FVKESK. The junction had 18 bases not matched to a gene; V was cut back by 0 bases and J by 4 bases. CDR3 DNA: TGTGCCAGCAGCCAAGATCGGGCCGGGAGGTCCTTCTCTATTTACAATGAGCAGTTCTTC. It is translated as CASSQDRAGRSFSIYNEQFF.

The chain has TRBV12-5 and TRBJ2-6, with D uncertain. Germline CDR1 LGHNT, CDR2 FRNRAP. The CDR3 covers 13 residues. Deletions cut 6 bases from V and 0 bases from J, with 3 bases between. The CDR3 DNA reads TGTGCTAGTGGGAACTCTGGGGCCAACGTCCTGACTTTC. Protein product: CASGNSGANVLTF.

CDR3 region: CASSLPNYGYTF. DNA for the CDR3: TGTGCCAGCAGTTTGCCCAATTATGGCTACACCTTC. This chain connects TRBV28 to TRBJ1-2; unclear D gene. Germline V gene sequence: CDR1 MDHEN, CDR2 SYDVKM. V was cut by 3 bases and J by 5 bases, with 7 bases left in between. The CDR3 extends over 12 amino acids.

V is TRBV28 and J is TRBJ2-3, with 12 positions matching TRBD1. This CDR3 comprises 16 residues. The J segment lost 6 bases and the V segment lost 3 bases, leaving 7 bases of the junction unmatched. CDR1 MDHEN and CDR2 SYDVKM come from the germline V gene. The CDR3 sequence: CASSFPGTGGLDTQYF. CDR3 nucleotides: TGTGCCAGCAGTTTCCCCGGGACAGGGGGCCTCGATACGCAGTATTTT.

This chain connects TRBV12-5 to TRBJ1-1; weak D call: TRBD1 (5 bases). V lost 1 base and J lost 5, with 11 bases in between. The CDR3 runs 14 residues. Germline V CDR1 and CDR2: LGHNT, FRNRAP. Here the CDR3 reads CASGLDGGRTEAFF. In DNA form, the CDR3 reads TGTGCTAGTGGTTTGGACGGGGGGAGAACTGAAGCTTTCTTT.

This chain's CDR3 is CASSLSAKNIQYF. In nucleotides, the CDR3 is TGTGCCAGCAGCCTATCAGCCAAAAACATTCAGTACTTC. The gene calls are TRBV3-1 (or the pseudogene TRBV3-2) and TRBJ2-4; D gene unclear. The V and J ends lost 4 bases and 0 bases respectively, with 4 bases between them. The germline CDR1 and CDR2 sequences are LGHDT and YNNKEL (reference sequence). The CDR3 loop spans 13 amino acids.

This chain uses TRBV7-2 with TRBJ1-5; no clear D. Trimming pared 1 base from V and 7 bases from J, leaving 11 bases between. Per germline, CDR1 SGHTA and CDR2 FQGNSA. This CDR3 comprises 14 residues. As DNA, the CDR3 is TGTGCCAGCAGCTTAGGCCCCTCCGGGCAGCCCCAGCATTTT. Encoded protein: CASSLGPSGQPQHF.

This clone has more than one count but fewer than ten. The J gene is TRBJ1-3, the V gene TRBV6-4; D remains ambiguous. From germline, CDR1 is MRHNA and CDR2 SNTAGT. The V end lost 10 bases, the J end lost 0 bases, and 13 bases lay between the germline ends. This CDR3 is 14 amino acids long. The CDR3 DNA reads TGTGCCACCCCCCCAGGCAACTCTGGAAACACCATATATTTT. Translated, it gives CATPPGNSGNTIYF.

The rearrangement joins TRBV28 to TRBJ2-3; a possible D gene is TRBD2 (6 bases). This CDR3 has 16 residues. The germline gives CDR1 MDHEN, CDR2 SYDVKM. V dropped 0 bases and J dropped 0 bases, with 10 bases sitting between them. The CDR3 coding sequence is TGTGCCAGCAGTTTATGGGGACTCGGGAGCACAGATACGCAGTATTTT. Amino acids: CASSLWGLGSTDTQYF.

CDR3 loop: CASSLWGRGSTEAFF. The CDR3 DNA is TGTGCCAGCAGCCTTTGGGGGCGCGGAAGCACTGAAGCTTTCTTT. The V and J genes are TRBV7-2 and TRBJ1-1; possible D gene TRBD1, 6 bases. V was trimmed by 5 bases and J by 4 bases, leaving 17 bases between them. The CDR3 loop spans 15 amino acids. The V gene's germline CDR1 is SGHTA and CDR2 FQGNSA.

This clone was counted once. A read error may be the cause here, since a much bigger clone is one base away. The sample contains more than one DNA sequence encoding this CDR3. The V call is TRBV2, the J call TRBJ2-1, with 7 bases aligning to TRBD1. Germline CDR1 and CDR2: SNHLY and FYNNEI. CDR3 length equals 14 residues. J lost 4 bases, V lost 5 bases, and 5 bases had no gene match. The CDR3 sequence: CASSRDSSYNEQFF. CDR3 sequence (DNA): TGTGCCAGCAGTCGGGACAGTTCATACAATGAGCAGTTCTTC.

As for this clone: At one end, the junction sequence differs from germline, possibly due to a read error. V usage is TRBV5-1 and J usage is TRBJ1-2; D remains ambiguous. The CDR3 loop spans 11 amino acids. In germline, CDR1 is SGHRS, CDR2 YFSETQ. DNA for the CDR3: TGCGCCAGCAGGGGAGGTGATGGCTATACCTTC. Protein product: CASRGGDGYTF.

CDR3 bases: TGTGCCAGCAACCAGGACAGGAGCTCCTACGAGCAGTACTTC. Its translation is CASNQDRSSYEQYF. The J gene is TRBJ2-7, the V gene TRBV2; 7 positions match TRBD1. Germline V lookup: CDR1 SNHLY, CDR2 FYNNEI. The V gene end was trimmed by 7 bases and the J gene end by 0 bases; junction bases not matched to a gene: 6. The CDR3 covers 14 residues.

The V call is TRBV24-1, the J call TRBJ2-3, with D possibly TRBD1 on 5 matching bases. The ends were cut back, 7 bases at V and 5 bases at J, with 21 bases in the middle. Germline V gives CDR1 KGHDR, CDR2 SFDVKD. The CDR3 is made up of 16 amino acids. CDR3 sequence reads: CATRGRGASVGDTQYF. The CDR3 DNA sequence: TGTGCCACCAGAGGAAGGGGCGCGTCGGTAGGAGATACGCAGTATTTT.

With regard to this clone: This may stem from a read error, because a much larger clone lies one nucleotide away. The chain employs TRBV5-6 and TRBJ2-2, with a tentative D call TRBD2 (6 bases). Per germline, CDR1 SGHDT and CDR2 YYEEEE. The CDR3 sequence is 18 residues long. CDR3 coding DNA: TGTGTCTTCCGAAGGCGGGGACCGGGGTCGTCGAACACCGGGGAGCTGTTTTTT. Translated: CVFRRRGPGSSNTGELFF.

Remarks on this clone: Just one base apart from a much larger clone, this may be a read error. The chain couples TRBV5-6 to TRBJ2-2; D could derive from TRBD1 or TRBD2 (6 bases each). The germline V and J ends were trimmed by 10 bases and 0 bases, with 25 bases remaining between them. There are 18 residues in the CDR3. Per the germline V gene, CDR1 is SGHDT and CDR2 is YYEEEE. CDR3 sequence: CAFRRRGPGASNTGELFF. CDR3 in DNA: TGTGCCTTCCGAAGGCGGGGACCGGGGGCGTCGAACACCGGGGAGCTGTTTTTT.

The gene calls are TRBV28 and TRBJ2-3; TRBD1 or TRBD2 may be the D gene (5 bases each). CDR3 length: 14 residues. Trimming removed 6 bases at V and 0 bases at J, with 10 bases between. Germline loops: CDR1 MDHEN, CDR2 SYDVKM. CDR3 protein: CASRGDASTDTQYF. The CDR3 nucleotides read TGTGCCAGCAGGGGGGACGCAAGCACAGATACGCAGTATTTT.

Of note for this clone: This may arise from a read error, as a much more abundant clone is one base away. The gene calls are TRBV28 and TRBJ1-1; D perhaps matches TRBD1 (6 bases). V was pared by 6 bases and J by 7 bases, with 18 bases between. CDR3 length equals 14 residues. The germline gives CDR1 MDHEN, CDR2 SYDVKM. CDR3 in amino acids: CASSSGASKIEAFF. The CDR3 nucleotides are TGTGCCAGCAGCTCGGGGGCGTCAAAAATTGAAGCTTTCTTT.

The CDR3 region has the DNA TGTGCCAGCAGCAACCGCAGGGGTCGCGAGACCCAGTACTTC. Protein: CASSNRRGRETQYF. V usage is TRBV27 and J usage is TRBJ2-5, with D possibly being TRBD1 (6 bases). V lost 6 bases and J 5 bases, leaving 16 bases between the germline ends. CDR1 and CDR2 (germline): MNHEY, SMNVEV (reference sequence). This CDR3 is built from 14 residues.

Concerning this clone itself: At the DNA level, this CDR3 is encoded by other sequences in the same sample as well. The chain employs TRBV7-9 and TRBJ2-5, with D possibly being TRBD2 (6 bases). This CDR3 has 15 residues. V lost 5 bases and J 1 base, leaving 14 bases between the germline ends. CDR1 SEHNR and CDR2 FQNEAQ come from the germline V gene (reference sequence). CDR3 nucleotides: TGTGCCAGCAGCCAGGTGTTGGGACTCCAAGAGACCCAGTACTTC. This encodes CASSQVLGLQETQYF.

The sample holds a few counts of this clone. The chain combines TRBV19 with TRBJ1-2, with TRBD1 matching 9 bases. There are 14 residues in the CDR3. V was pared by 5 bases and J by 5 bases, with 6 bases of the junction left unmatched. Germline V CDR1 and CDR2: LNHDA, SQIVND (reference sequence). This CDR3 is CASSPGQGSYGYTF. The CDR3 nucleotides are TGTGCCAGTAGTCCGGGACAGGGATCGTATGGCTACACCTTC. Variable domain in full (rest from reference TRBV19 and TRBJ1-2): DGGITQSPKYLFRKEGQNVTLSCEQNLNHDAMYWYRQDPGQGLRLIYYSQIVNDFQKGDIAEGYSVSREKKESFPLTVTSAQKNPTAFYLCASSPGQGSYGYTFGSGTRLTVV.

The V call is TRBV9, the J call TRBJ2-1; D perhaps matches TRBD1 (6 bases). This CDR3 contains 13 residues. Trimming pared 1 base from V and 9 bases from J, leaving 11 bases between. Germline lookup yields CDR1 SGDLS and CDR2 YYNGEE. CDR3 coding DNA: TGTGCCAGCAGCGTATCAACAGGGAGTGAGCAGTTCTTC. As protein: CASSVSTGSEQFF.

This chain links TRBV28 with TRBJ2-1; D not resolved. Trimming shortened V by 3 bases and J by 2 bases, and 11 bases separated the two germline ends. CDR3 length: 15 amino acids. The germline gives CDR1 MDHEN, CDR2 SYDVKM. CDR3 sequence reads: CASSFSQGTYNEQFF. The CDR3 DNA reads TGTGCCAGCAGTTTTAGTCAAGGAACCTACAATGAGCAGTTCTTC.